The 17 T cell receptor beta chains given below trace back to one sample, sequenced in a study of beta chain features in type 1 diabetes (dated by TCRdb to the late 2010s). Overall study results and their limits: In all four CD4+ subsets, TCRB CDR3 length was moderately but significantly shorter in type 1 diabetes patients.

Library method: the immunoSEQ multiplex PCR assay. The High Capacity cDNA Reverse Transcription Kit was used to reverse transcribe all of the isolated RNA, meaning that expressed TCRB transcripts were what got sequenced. The clones in this table, taken by TCRdb from immuneACCESS, are in-frame only. Not every clone is retained; where verified, under half of the shortfall comes from an unresolved V gene, and the cause of the rest is unknown. The sample includes 550,000 to 850,000 clones, with around an eighth observed a single time. The ten largest clones take up approximately 0.022% of the sample. No cognate antigen is known for these TCRs. Sequenced input: naive CD4+ T cells from blood. The sample's cell subset or site label, in plain terms: true naive CD4+ T cells. These receptors all come from a man between 18 and 35 years old with type 1 diabetes.

This chain connects TRBV7-3 to TRBJ2-6; D is perhaps TRBD1 (6 bases). Germline CDR1 and CDR2: SGHTA and FQGTGA. V was pared by 5 bases and J by 3 bases, with 11 bases between. The CDR3 has 15 amino acids. The CDR3 nucleotides are TGTGCCAGCAGCCCACAGGGCGGTGGGGCCAACGTCCTGACTTTC. Translating gives CASSPQGGGANVLTF.

This clone was detected a few times. The J gene is TRBJ2-1, the V gene TRBV5-6; the D is unclear. This CDR3 is 15 amino acids long. Per germline, CDR1 SGHDT and CDR2 YYEEEE. Trimming removed 4 bases from V and 1 base from J, with 12 bases in between. CDR3 loop: CASSPPSGSYNEQFF. The CDR3 DNA reads as TGTGCCAGCAGCCCCCCATCAGGTTCCTACAATGAGCAGTTCTTC.

The chain combines TRBV18 with TRBJ1-4; no clear D. From germline, CDR1 is KGHSH and CDR2 LQKENI. V was trimmed by 2 bases and J by 3 bases, leaving 10 bases between them. The CDR3 length is 15 residues. The CDR3 loop is CASSPIRAPNEKLFF. The CDR3, as DNA: TGTGCCAGCTCACCAATCCGGGCCCCTAATGAAAAACTGTTTTTT.

The table lists this clone with a few counts. The chain recombines TRBV18 with TRBJ2-1; 8 bases are shared with TRBD1. The CDR3 has 16 residues. Unmatched junction bases numbered 7, after V lost 3 bases and J lost 3 bases. The germline gives CDR1 KGHSH, CDR2 LQKENI. CDR3 DNA: TGTGCCAGCTCACCTTTCGACAGGGGCATCTACAATGAGCAGTTCTTC. Translation gives CASSPFDRGIYNEQFF.

V usage is TRBV7-9 and J usage is TRBJ1-3; possible D gene TRBD1, 6 bases. V dropped 1 base and J dropped 1 base, with 8 bases sitting between them. The CDR3 has 15 amino acids. The germline CDR1 and CDR2 sequences are SEHNR and FQNEAQ (reference sequence). The chain's CDR3 is CASSLGTDSGNTIYF. The CDR3 bases are TGTGCCAGCAGCTTAGGGACAGATTCTGGAAACACCATATATTTT.

The chain couples TRBV14 to TRBJ2-1; D perhaps matches TRBD2 (5 bases). The V and J ends lost 1 base and 0 bases respectively, with 19 bases between them. The CDR3 is made up of 19 amino acids. Germline CDR1 SGHDN, CDR2 FVKESK. The CDR3 bases are TGTGCCAGCAGCCAAGTTCGGCGAGGGATTCTAAACTCCTACAATGAGCAGTTCTTC. Its translation: CASSQVRRGILNSYNEQFF.

In this sample, this clone turned up a few times. This chain links TRBV2 with TRBJ2-3; 8 bases agree with TRBD1. V shed 3 bases and J 4 bases; nucleotides not matched to a gene: 6. CDR3 length: 15 amino acids. Germline V gives CDR1 SNHLY, CDR2 FYNNEI. This chain's CDR3 is CASSERTGSADTQYF. The DNA for the CDR3 is TGTGCCAGCAGTGAGAGGACAGGGAGTGCAGATACGCAGTATTTT. Full variable domain (outside the CDR3, taken from reference TRBV2 and TRBJ2-3): EPEVTQTPSHQVTQMGQEVILRCVPISNHLYFYWYRQILGQKVEFLVSFYNNEISEKSEIFDDQFSVERPDGSNFTLKIRSTKLEDSAMYFCASSERTGSADTQYFGPGTRLTVL.

The chain carries TRBV6-5 and TRBJ1-4, with a weak D call TRBD1 (5 bases). Trimming took 2 bases from V and 7 from J, leaving 14 bases between them. This CDR3 region has 15 residues. Germline loops: CDR1 MNHEY, CDR2 SVGAGI. In DNA, the CDR3 is TGTGCCAGCAGTTACCATGCCAGGGATAGTGAAAAACTGTTTTTT. It specifies CASSYHARDSEKLFF.

This clone has a handful of counts. V and J are TRBV5-1 and TRBJ1-1; TRBD1 matches 7 bases. The CDR3 extends over 17 amino acids. The germline V gene encodes CDR1 SGHRS and CDR2 YFSETQ. With 0 bases clipped from V and 6 bases from J, the junction kept 14 bases outside the gene matches. CDR3 nucleotide sequence: TGCGCCAGCAGCTTGGTGTCCCTGACAGGGAGGACGGCTGAAGCTTTCTTT. This codes for CASSLVSLTGRTAEAFF.

This chain uses TRBV27 with TRBJ2-7; D might be TRBD2 (6 bases). Trimming removed 5 bases at V and 2 bases at J, with 13 bases between. CDR3 length equals 14 residues. Germline V gene sequence: CDR1 MNHEY, CDR2 SMNVEV (reference sequence). The CDR3 coding sequence is TGTGCCAGCAGTCCGTTAGGGGAGGCCTACGAGCAGTACTTC. Its translation: CASSPLGEAYEQYF.

This clone showed up just a few times. The genes are TRBV2 and TRBJ1-1, with no clear D. The CDR3 is made up of 15 amino acids. The germline V gene has CDR1 SNHLY and CDR2 FYNNEI. V gave up 5 bases and J gave up 1 base, with 14 bases separating them. The CDR3, as DNA: TGTGCCAGCAGTCCTGCGTGGAGGGCGAACACTGAAGCTTTCTTT. This sequence encodes CASSPAWRANTEAFF.

The sample holds a few counts of this clone. The genes are TRBV18 and TRBJ1-2; D is undetermined. V lost 2 bases to trimming and J lost 0 bases, with 10 bases between them. The CDR3 sequence is 15 residues long. The V gene's germline CDR1 is KGHSH and CDR2 LQKENI. The CDR3, as DNA: TGTGCCAGCTCACCAACCGGGATAGCTAACTATGGCTACACCTTC. Translating it yields CASSPTGIANYGYTF.

This clone was seen a few times. The rearrangement joins TRBV6-1 to TRBJ2-7; a possible D gene is TRBD1 (5 bases). CDR3 length: 13 residues. The V end was cut by 4 bases, the J end by 4 bases, with 11 bases between. Per germline, CDR1 MNHNS and CDR2 SASEGT. CDR3 sequence (DNA): TGTGCCAGCAGTGGCGGACACTCTTACGAGCAGTACTTC. Encoded protein: CASSGGHSYEQYF.

A word on this clone: The same CDR3 is also encoded by other DNA sequences in this sample. The gene calls are TRBV28 and TRBJ1-2; 10 bases map to TRBD1. Germline V lookup: CDR1 MDHEN, CDR2 SYDVKM. Trimming removed 4 bases from V and 6 bases from J; junction bases left unmatched: 2. This CDR3 comprises 13 residues. The CDR3 is CASSSGQGNGYTF. DNA of the CDR3: TGTGCCAGCAGTTCGGGACAGGGGAATGGCTACACCTTC.

This clone was found a few times. The V call is TRBV19, the J call TRBJ2-5, with 12 bases that match TRBD2. CDR3 length: 15 amino acids. After removal of 6 bases from V and 5 bases from J, the junction contained 7 bases not matched to a gene. The germline CDR1 and CDR2 sequences are LNHDA and SQIVND (reference sequence). Here the CDR3 reads CASRRTSGATETQYF. As DNA, the CDR3 is TGTGCCAGTAGACGGACTAGCGGGGCTACGGAGACCCAGTACTTC.

The V gene is TRBV18, the J gene TRBJ1-2; D perhaps matches TRBD1 (5 bases). This CDR3 is 13 amino acids long. Germline V gene data show CDR1 as KGHSH and CDR2 as LQKENI. The V end lost 3 bases, the J end lost 13 bases, and 18 bases lay between the germline ends. The CDR3 is CASSPTGREPGTF. CDR3 coding DNA: TGTGCCAGCTCACCGACGGGACGGGAGCCGGGCACCTTC.

The V gene is TRBV5-4, the J gene TRBJ2-2; no firm D call. CDR1 is SGHNT and CDR2 is YYREEE in the germline V gene (reference sequence). Trimming left V 0 bases short and J 3 bases short, with 9 bases between. CDR3 length: 15 amino acids. CDR3 DNA: TGTGCCAGCAGCTTGGTAGTCACAGACACCGGGGAGCTGTTTTTT. It is translated as CASSLVVTDTGELFF.